Each of the 23 T cell receptor beta chains below was sequenced from the same sample in a study of HIV-infected children after antiretroviral therapy interruption. The TCR library was built from RNA with a 3' RACE protocol and unique molecular identifiers. A single record per CDR3 protein comes from TCRdb applying MiXCR to the 3' RACE reads. The repertoire includes more than 12,000 distinct CDR3 sequences, 3.4% of them detected once, and around 31% sits in the top ten. Treatment here: PENTA 11 planned treatment interruption arm or continuous ART arm. The starting material was CD45RO+ CD8+ T cells from PBMCs, pooled from several time points, obtained from a donor given antiretroviral therapy, either interrupted or continuous. Subset denoted: memory CD8+ CD45RO+ CD45RA- T cells. All receptors derive from a pool of human donors with HIV.

This clonotype was recorded at least ten times. The rearrangement joins TRBV27 to TRBJ2-7; D is uncertain. The CDR3 loop spans 13 amino acids. Germline CDR1 reads MNHEY; CDR2 reads SMNVEV (reference sequence). Trimming stripped 0 bases from V and 5 bases from J, with 8 bases between. CDR3 nucleotides: TGTGCCAGCAGTTTATCCACAGTGGACGAGCAGTACTTC. It yields the protein CASSLSTVDEQYF.

This clonotype was detected many times. The genes are TRBV9 and TRBJ1-1; TRBD1 is a possible D gene (5 bases). CDR1 SGDLS and CDR2 YYNGEE come from the germline V gene. Trimming cost V 2 bases and J 6 bases, with 20 bases left between them. This CDR3 contains 16 residues. CDR3 protein: CASSVTLGPGGPEAFF. The CDR3 DNA follows: TGTGCCAGCAGCGTGACTCTCGGTCCCGGGGGTCCTGAAGCTTTCTTT.

This clonotype ranks as medium-sized. This chain joins TRBV12-3 or TRBV12-4 and TRBJ2-4, with D perhaps being TRBD1 or TRBD2 (5 bases each). The V gene lost 5 bases and the J gene lost 1 base, with 15 bases spanning the gap. This CDR3 comprises 16 residues. DNA of the CDR3: TGTGCCAGCAGTCCCGGGACCCTAGGGGCCAAAAACATTCAGTACTTC. Its protein product is CASSPGTLGAKNIQYF.

This clonotype was recorded many times. The chain recombines TRBV4-3 with TRBJ2-6, with no clear D. V dropped 0 bases and J dropped 4 bases, with 10 bases sitting between them. The CDR3 spans 16 residues. Germline-derived CDR1 and CDR2 are LGHNA and YSLEER. CDR3 sequence: CASSQDSTSGANVLTF. The DNA of the CDR3 is TGCGCCAGCAGCCAAGATAGCACTTCGGGGGCCAACGTCCTGACTTTC.

In this sample, this clonotype turned up many times. The rearrangement links TRBV2 to TRBJ2-7; 8 bases align to TRBD2. Trimming took 7 bases from V and 7 from J; bases not matched to a gene: 12. Germline V lookup: CDR1 SNHLY, CDR2 FYNNEI. There are 14 residues in the CDR3. CDR3 sequence (DNA): TGTGCCAGCACGACGGGCGGGGGGTTGAGAGAGCAGTACTTC. Its translation: CASTTGGGLREQYF.

There are many counts of this clonotype. This chain connects TRBV20-1 to TRBJ2-3; the match to TRBD2 covers 11 bases. Looked up from germline, CDR1 is DFQATT and CDR2 is SNEGSKA (reference sequence). With 6 bases clipped from V and 5 bases from J, the junction kept 25 bases outside the gene matches. The CDR3 totals 20 residues. The CDR3 here is CSAETPMATSGVPGRDTQYF. The CDR3 DNA reads TGCAGTGCCGAAACTCCGATGGCGACTAGCGGGGTGCCAGGGAGAGATACGCAGTATTTT.

This clonotype was counted many times. The chain carries TRBV7-2 and TRBJ2-5; TRBD2 matches 9 bases. V dropped 2 bases and J dropped 3; count of bases not matched to a gene: 4. CDR3 length: 15 residues. Per the germline V gene, CDR1 is SGHTA and CDR2 is FQGNSA. The CDR3 nucleotides are TGTGCCAGCAGCTTACCGACTAGCGGAAAAGAGACCCAGTACTTC. Translating it yields CASSLPTSGKETQYF.

This clonotype was seen ten or more times. The V call is TRBV6-5, the J call TRBJ1-1; D remains unclear. Looked up from germline, CDR1 is MNHEY and CDR2 is SVGAGI. V was pared by 4 bases and J by 0 bases, with 9 bases between. CDR3 length: 14 residues. The CDR3 sequence: CASSSLRMNTEAFF. In DNA, the CDR3 is TGTGCCAGCAGTTCCCTACGCATGAACACTGAAGCTTTCTTT.

As regards this clonotype: A read error is possible here, since a much larger clone lies one base away. The chain uses TRBV7-3 and TRBJ2-7; TRBD2 agrees at 7 bases. The V gene's germline CDR1 is SGHTA and CDR2 FQGTGA. The CDR3 is 15 residues long. The CDR3: CASSLSGGSSFEQYF. The DNA for the CDR3 is TGTGCCAGCAGCTTAAGCGGGGGTAGCTCCTTCGAGCAGTACTTC.

In this sample, this clonotype turned up many times. This chain connects TRBV28 to TRBJ1-2; TRBD1 is a possible D gene (6 bases). CDR3 length: 15 residues. Trimming cost V 4 bases and J 1 base, with 13 bases left between them. The germline V gene has CDR1 MDHEN and CDR2 SYDVKM. This CDR3 is CASSSISGVNYGYTF. In nucleotides, the CDR3 is TGTGCCAGCAGTTCAATCTCAGGGGTTAACTATGGCTACACCTTC.

This clonotype was recorded at least ten times. The chain joins TRBV6-6 to TRBJ2-1; D may be TRBD1 or TRBD2 (6 bases each). Germline CDR1 is MNHNY and CDR2 is SVGAGI (reference sequence). The CDR3 totals 14 residues. The germline V and J ends were trimmed by 6 bases and 7 bases, with 16 bases remaining between them. CDR3 loop: CASSPSEGGNEQFF. The CDR3 nucleotides are TGTGCCAGCAGCCCCAGCGAAGGGGGGAATGAGCAGTTCTTC.

This clonotype was counted many times. The CDR3, as DNA: TGTGCCAGCAGTTACAGGGAATTCACAGATACGCAGTATTTT. Protein product: CASSYREFTDTQYF. The chain combines TRBV2 with TRBJ2-3, with D tentatively TRBD1 (6 bases). The germline V gene has CDR1 SNHLY and CDR2 FYNNEI. This CDR3 is built from 14 residues. Trimming removed 5 bases at V and 2 bases at J, with 11 bases between.

This clonotype came up many times. The rearrangement uses TRBV7-2 and TRBJ1-6, with D unclear. This CDR3 is built from 13 residues. Trimming pared 1 base from V and 10 bases from J, leaving 8 bases between. Germline V gene sequence: CDR1 SGHTA, CDR2 FQGNSA. The CDR3 nucleotides are TGTGCCAGCAGCTTAGTGCATCCCTCACCCCTCCACTTT. Translating it yields CASSLVHPSPLHF.

This clonotype has just a few counts. This sequence joins TRBV7-8 and TRBJ2-1, with D possibly TRBD1 on 6 matching bases. Trimming removed 5 bases from V and 1 base from J, with 24 bases in between. Germline CDR1 SGHVS, CDR2 FQNEAQ. The CDR3 consists of 19 residues. This CDR3 is CASSVPRDTKRSSYNEQFF. The CDR3 DNA is TGTGCCAGCAGCGTTCCCCGGGACACTAAAAGGTCATCCTACAATGAGCAGTTCTTC.

At least ten counts were recorded for this clonotype. The chain couples TRBV4-1 to TRBJ1-2; TRBD1 is a possible D gene (6 bases). Looked up from germline, CDR1 is MGHRA and CDR2 is YSYEKL. V shed 1 base and J shed 3 bases, with 30 bases lying between them. The CDR3 spans 21 residues. The CDR3 loop is CASSQVATQGKHVYEYYGYTF. The DNA of the CDR3 is TGCGCCAGCAGCCAAGTGGCCACCCAGGGGAAGCACGTGTATGAATACTATGGCTACACCTTC.

This clonotype was observed at least ten times. This rearrangement joins TRBV27 to TRBJ2-7, with D unclear. Germline lookup yields CDR1 MNHEY and CDR2 SMNVEV (reference sequence). CDR3 length: 12 amino acids. V was trimmed by 5 bases and J by 3 bases, leaving 8 bases between them. The CDR3 region has the DNA TGTGCCAGCAGTCCAAACATCTACGAGCAGTACTTC. This sequence encodes CASSPNIYEQYF.

This clonotype has ten or more counts. The rearrangement links TRBV19 to TRBJ2-7; the match to TRBD2 covers 12 bases. The length of the CDR3 is 15 residues. Germline V gives CDR1 LNHDA, CDR2 SQIVND (reference sequence). V shed 5 bases, J shed 3 bases, and the junction held 5 bases outside the gene matches. CDR3 coding DNA: TGTGCCAGTAGTGATCGGACTAGCGGGGTCTACGAGCAGTACTTC. Translated: CASSDRTSGVYEQYF.

This clonotype was counted only a few times. This chain uses TRBV6-4 with TRBJ2-3; 13 bases are a match to TRBD2. The CDR3 consists of 15 residues. J lost 6 bases, V lost 6 bases, and 6 bases had no gene match. Germline CDR1 is MRHNA and CDR2 is SNTAGT. The CDR3 bases are TGTGCCAGCAGCGAACTAGCGGGGGGGCCGGATACGCAGTATTTT. The encoded protein is CASSELAGGPDTQYF.

This clonotype was detected ten times or more. An end of the junction does not agree with germline; a read error may underlie this. The rearrangement joins TRBV7-7 to TRBJ2-5; D perhaps matches TRBD2 (5 bases). The length of the CDR3 is 15 residues. The germline V gene has CDR1 SSHAT and CDR2 FNYEAQ (reference sequence). This chain's CDR3 is CASSEGRLVQETQYF. DNA for the CDR3: TGTGCTAGCAGTGAGGGCAGGCTAGTCCAAGAGACCCAGTACTTC.

This clonotype was counted ten times or more. J is TRBJ2-5 and V is TRBV29-1; D is undetermined. Germline V CDR1 and CDR2: SQVTM, ANQGSEA. Trimming left V 3 bases short and J 1 base short, with 18 bases between. CDR3 length: 16 residues. In DNA form, the CDR3 reads TGCAGCGTTGATCCCGTGTCCGAGACCTTCCAAGAGACCCAGTACTTC. Translating it yields CSVDPVSETFQETQYF.

This clonotype is medium-sized (0.01 to 0.1%) within its sample. The chain combines TRBV28 with TRBJ2-1; TRBD1 agrees at 10 bases. Germline trimming cut 3 bases from V and 2 bases from J; bases unmatched to any gene: 1. This CDR3 comprises 15 residues. Germline V gene sequence: CDR1 MDHEN, CDR2 SYDVKM. CDR3 protein: CASSLGQGTYNEQFF. CDR3 coding DNA: TGTGCCAGCAGTTTGGGACAGGGGACCTACAATGAGCAGTTCTTC.

The table lists this clonotype with many counts. The chain couples TRBV10-1 to TRBJ2-3, with 11 nucleotides matching TRBD2. V dropped 2 bases and J dropped 4; count of bases not matched to a gene: 2. Germline V gene lookup returns CDR1 WNHNN and CDR2 SYGVQD (reference sequence). The CDR3 has 15 amino acids. CDR3 nucleotides: TGCGCCAGCAGTGAGAGACTAGCGGGGCCAGATACGCAGTATTTT. Translation: CASSERLAGPDTQYF.

This clonotype has at least ten counts. V is TRBV20-1 and J is TRBJ1-5; D is uncertain. The CDR3 is 14 residues long. The ends were cut back, 3 bases at V and 6 bases at J, with 15 bases in the middle. Germline V lookup: CDR1 DFQATT, CDR2 SNEGSKA (reference sequence). The chain's CDR3 is CSASPPERTQPQHF. CDR3 nucleotides: TGCAGTGCTAGCCCGCCAGAGAGGACTCAGCCCCAGCATTTT.